This TCR beta chain originates from a study of shared clonotypes between healthy human individuals. Overall study findings and caveats: As a rule, naive subsets had a larger estimated richness than memory subsets.

Germline V gene lookup returns CDR1 SGHNT and CDR2 YYREEE (reference sequence). The CDR3 runs to 15 residues. V lost 7 bases and J 0 bases, leaving 16 bases between the germline ends. A note on this clone: What it binds is unknown.

Profiling relied on immunoSEQ multiplex PCR, and the TCRdb table lists in-frame clones only, not all of them. This repertoire shows 1,500,000 or so clones, roughly 96% found once; its top ten account for approximately 1%. The receptor was isolated from a man aged 25-45 years in good health. The V gene is TRBV5-4, the J gene TRBJ1-1, with a possible D match to TRBD1 (5 bases). The sequencing input was naive CD4+ T cells sorted from blood. Stated subset: CD45RA+ positively selected. The CDR3 nucleotides are TGTGCCAGCGGGTCCGGGGGGGATTTGAACACTGAAGCTTTCTTT. As protein: CASGSGGDLNTEAFF.